These 7 T cell receptor beta chains originate from one sample sequenced in a study of Graves' ophthalmopathy and Graves' hyperthyroidism. Amplification of the TCR beta CDR3 regions used RNA transcripts (as template). A first-round RT-PCR used HTBI primers, followed by a second-round multiplex PCR. TCRdb re-derived calls from the multiplex PCR reads in MiXCR, one entry per CDR3 protein. The data show roughly 420,000 distinct CDR3 sequences, with 21% seen just once and around 3% held by the top ten. Sequenced: peripheral blood. The receptors derive from a woman between 18 and 29 years old with stable Graves' hyperthyroidism.

The chain links TRBV7-2 to TRBJ2-5; maybe TRBD2 (6 bases). The germline gives CDR1 SGHTA, CDR2 FQGNSA. The CDR3 has 13 amino acids. V was cut by 6 bases and J by 4 bases, with 12 bases left in between. CDR3 region: CASSRERAETQYF. The CDR3 bases are TGTGCCAGCAGTCGGGAGCGTGCAGAGACCCAGTACTTC.

The chain recombines TRBV6-2 or TRBV6-3 with TRBJ2-5; 8 nucleotides align to TRBD1. V lost 6 bases to trimming and J lost 7 bases; unmatched junction nucleotides: 13. Germline V gene sequence: CDR1 MNHEY, CDR2 SVGEGT. This CDR3 comprises 15 residues. In nucleotides, the CDR3 is TGTGCCAGCAGCTACAACCCAGGGGGCGGGGTGACCCAGTACTTC. It is translated as CASSYNPGGGVTQYF.

The gene calls are TRBV6-1 and TRBJ2-6; 7 bases match TRBD1. V shed 2 bases and J 0 bases; nucleotides not matched to a gene: 7. The CDR3 contains 18 residues. From germline, CDR1 is MNHNS and CDR2 SASEGT. The DNA for the CDR3 is TGTGCCAGCAGTGAATGGACAGGTCAGAGCTCTGGGGCCAACGTCCTGACTTTC. It encodes CASSEWTGQSSGANVLTF.

This rearrangement joins TRBV30 to TRBJ2-7, with D hard to call. CDR1 and CDR2 from the germline V gene are GTSNPN and SVGIG (reference sequence). This CDR3 has 12 amino acids. V was cut by 4 bases and J by 2 bases, with 9 bases left in between. This CDR3 is CAWTVGAYEQYF. The CDR3 region has the DNA TGTGCCTGGACTGTGGGTGCCTACGAGCAGTACTTC. Together with reference TRBV30 and TRBJ2-7, the CDR3 gives the full variable domain: SQTIHQWPATLVQPVGSPLSLECTVEGTSNPNLYWYRQAAGRGLQLLFYSVGIGQISSEVPQNLSASRPQDRQFILSSKKLLLSDSGFYLCAWTVGAYEQYFGPGTRLTVT.

The chain joins TRBV12-3 or TRBV12-4 to TRBJ1-1; TRBD1 aligns across 7 bases. This CDR3 is 14 amino acids long. V was clipped by 7 bases and J by 1 base; unmatched bases: 6. The CDR3 loop is CASKRDSQNTEAFF. CDR3 bases: TGTGCCAGCAAGCGGGACAGTCAGAACACTGAAGCTTTCTTT.

This clonotype was seen at least ten times. J is TRBJ1-5 and V is TRBV12-3 or TRBV12-4; no definite D call. The V end was cut by 1 base, the J end by 4 bases, with 5 bases between. The CDR3 extends over 13 amino acids. The CDR3 DNA reads TGTGCCAGCAGTTTAGTACGGAATCAGCCCCAGCATTTT. Protein sequence: CASSLVRNQPQHF.

This clonotype was seen repeatedly, ten times or more. CDR3 sequence (DNA): TGTGCCAGCAGTGATGTCCAGGGGGCCTGGGGGCCCCAGCATTTT. It codes for CASSDVQGAWGPQHF. The V and J genes are TRBV6-1 and TRBJ1-5; TRBD1 agrees at 8 bases. Germline V gene data show CDR1 as MNHNS and CDR2 as SASEGT. The CDR3 is made up of 15 amino acids. Trimming cost V 3 bases and J 9 bases; bases outside gene matches: 10.